This entry is about one T cell receptor beta chain. Its antigen is still unknown. A junction end diverges from the germline sequence, so it may reflect a read error. This sample was included in a study of Graves' ophthalmopathy and Graves' hyperthyroidism. Study-wide points: Among thyroid clonotypes expanded above 0.001 frequency, most also appeared in blood.

Per the germline V gene, CDR1 is SGHTA and CDR2 is FQGNSA. This CDR3 has 9 residues. PBMCs were obtained from roughly 9.7 ml of fresh peripheral blood. As the template, RNA transcripts were used to amplify TCR beta CDR3 regions. In the first round, RT-PCR was carried out with HTBI primers, and a multiplex PCR formed the second round. TCRdb reanalysed the multiplex PCR reads using MiXCR and keeps one entry per CDR3 protein. Of about 640,000 distinct CDR3 sequences listed, about two fifths are singletons. This clonotype was sampled from an adult man with Graves' ophthalmopathy. Sequencing was performed on peripheral blood. This sequence joins TRBV7-2 and TRBJ1-1; D not resolved. The CDR3 DNA sequence: TGTGCCAGCAGCTTAGACCAAGCTTTT. This sequence encodes CASSLDQAF. Based on the CDR3 plus reference TRBV7-2 and TRBJ1-1, the full variable domain is GAGVSQSPSNKVTEKGKDVELRCDPISGHTALYWYRQSLGQGLEFLIYFQGNSAPDKSGLPSDRFSAERTGGSVSTLTIQRTQQEDSAVYLCASSLDQAFGQGTRLTVV.